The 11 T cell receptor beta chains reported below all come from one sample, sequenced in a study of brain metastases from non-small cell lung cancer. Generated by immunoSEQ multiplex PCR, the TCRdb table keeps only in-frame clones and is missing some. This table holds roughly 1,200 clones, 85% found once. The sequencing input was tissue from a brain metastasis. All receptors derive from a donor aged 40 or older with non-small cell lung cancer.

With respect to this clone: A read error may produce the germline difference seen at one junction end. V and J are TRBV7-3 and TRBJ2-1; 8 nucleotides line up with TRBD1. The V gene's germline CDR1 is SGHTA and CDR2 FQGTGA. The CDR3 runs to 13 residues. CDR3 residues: CANSWTGRNEQFF. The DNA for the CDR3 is TGTGCCAACAGCTGGACAGGGAGGAATGAGCAGTTCTTC.

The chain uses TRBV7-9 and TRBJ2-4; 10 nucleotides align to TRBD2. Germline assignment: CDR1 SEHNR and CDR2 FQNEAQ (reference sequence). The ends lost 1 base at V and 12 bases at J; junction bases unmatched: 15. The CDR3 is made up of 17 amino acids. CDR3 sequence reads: CASSLVKREGRVISQYF. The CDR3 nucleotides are TGTGCCAGCAGCTTAGTAAAGCGGGAGGGAAGAGTTATTTCTCAGTACTTC.

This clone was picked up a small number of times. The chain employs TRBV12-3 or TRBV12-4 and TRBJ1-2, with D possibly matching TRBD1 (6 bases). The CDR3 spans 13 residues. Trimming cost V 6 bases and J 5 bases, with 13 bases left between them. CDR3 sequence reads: CASSQRGDYGYTF. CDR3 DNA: TGTGCCAGCAGCCAAAGGGGGGATTATGGCTACACCTTC.

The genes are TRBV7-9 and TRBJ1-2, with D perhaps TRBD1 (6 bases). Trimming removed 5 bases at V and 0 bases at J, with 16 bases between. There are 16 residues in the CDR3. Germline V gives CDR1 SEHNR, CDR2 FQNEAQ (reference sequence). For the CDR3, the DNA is TGTGCCAGCAGCCCACAGGGAATAGGAGCTAACTATGGCTACACCTTC. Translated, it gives CASSPQGIGANYGYTF.

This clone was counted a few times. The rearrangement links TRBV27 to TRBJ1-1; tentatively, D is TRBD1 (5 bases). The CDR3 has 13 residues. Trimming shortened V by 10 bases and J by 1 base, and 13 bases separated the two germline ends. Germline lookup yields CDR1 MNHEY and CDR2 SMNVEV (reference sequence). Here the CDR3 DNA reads TGTGCCACTTATAGCAGGGAGAACACTGAAGCTTTCTTT. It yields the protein CATYSRENTEAFF.

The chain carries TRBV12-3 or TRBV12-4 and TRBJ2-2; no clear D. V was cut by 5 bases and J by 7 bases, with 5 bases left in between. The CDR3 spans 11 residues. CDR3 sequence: CASSPGGELFF. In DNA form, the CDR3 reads TGTGCCAGCAGTCCCGGCGGGGAGCTGTTTTTT.

The CDR3 DNA reads TGTGCCACCAGCAACAGGGGCTTGAACACTGAAGCTTTCTTT. Its translation is CATSNRGLNTEAFF. The chain links TRBV15 to TRBJ1-1, with TRBD1 identical over 7 bases. The CDR3 is 14 amino acids. Trimming cost V 4 bases and J 0 bases; bases outside gene matches: 2. Germline V lookup: CDR1 LNHNV, CDR2 YYDKDF (reference sequence). The full variable domain, completed using reference TRBV15 and TRBJ1-1, is DAMVIQNPRYQVTQFGKPVTLSCSQTLNHNVMYWYQQKSSQAPKLLFHYYDKDFNNEADTPDNFQSRRPNTSFCFLDIRSPGLGDTAMYLCATSNRGLNTEAFFGQGTRLTVV.

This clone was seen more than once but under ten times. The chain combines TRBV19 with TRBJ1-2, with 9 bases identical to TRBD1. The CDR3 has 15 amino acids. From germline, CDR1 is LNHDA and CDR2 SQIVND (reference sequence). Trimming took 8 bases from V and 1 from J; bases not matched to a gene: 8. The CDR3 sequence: CASSYRDRVNYGYTF. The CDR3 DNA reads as TGTGCCAGTTCATACCGGGACAGGGTTAACTATGGCTACACCTTC. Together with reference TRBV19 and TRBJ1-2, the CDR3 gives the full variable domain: DGGITQSPKYLFRKEGQNVTLSCEQNLNHDAMYWYRQDPGQGLRLIYYSQIVNDFQKGDIAEGYSVSREKKESFPLTVTSAQKNPTAFYLCASSYRDRVNYGYTFGSGTRLTVV.

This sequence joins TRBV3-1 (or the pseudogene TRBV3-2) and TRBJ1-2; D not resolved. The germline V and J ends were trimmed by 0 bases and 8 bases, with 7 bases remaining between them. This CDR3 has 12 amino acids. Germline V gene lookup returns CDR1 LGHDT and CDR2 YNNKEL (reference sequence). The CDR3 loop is CASSQESRGYTF. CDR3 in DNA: TGTGCCAGCAGCCAAGAAAGTAGGGGCTACACCTTC.

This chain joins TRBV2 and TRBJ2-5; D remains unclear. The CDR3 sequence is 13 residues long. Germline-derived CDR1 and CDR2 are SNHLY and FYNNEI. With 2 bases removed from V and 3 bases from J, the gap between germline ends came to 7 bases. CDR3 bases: TGTGCCAGCAGTGAATCTAGGGAAGAGACCCAGTACTTC. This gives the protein CASSESREETQYF.

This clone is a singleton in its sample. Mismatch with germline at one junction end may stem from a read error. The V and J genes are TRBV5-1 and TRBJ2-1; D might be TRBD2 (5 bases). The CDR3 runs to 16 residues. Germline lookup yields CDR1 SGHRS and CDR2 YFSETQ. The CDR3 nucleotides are TGCGCCAACAGCTTGGATCTTAGCGTGCCCTACAATGAGCAGTTCTTC. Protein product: CANSLDLSVPYNEQFF.